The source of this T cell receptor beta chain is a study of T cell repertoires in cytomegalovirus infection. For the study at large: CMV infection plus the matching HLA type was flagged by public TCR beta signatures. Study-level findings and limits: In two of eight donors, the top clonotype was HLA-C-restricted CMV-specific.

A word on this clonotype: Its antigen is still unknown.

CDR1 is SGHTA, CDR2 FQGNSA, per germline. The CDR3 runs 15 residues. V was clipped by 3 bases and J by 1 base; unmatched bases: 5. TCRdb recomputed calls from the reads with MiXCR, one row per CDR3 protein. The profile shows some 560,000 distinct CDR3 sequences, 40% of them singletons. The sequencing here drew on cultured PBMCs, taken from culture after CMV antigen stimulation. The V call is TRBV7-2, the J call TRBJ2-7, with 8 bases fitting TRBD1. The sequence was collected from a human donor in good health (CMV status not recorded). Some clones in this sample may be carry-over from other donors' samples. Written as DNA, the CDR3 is TGTGCCAGCAGCTTCGACAGGGGAGTATCCTACGAGCAGTACTTC. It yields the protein CASSFDRGVSYEQYF.